A selection of T cell receptor beta chains follows, all from one sample in a study of shared clonotypes between healthy human individuals. Repertoires were generated with immunoSEQ multiplex PCR, while TCRdb's copy carries only in-frame clones and drops some. This table has roughly 1.5 million clones, approximately 98% appearing once. Material: naive CD4+ T cells sorted from blood. The receptors originated from a young man in good health. Each CDR3 is given with its conserved first and last residue. Each record gives: V gene, CDR3 protein.

TRBV28,CASSQTSGITDTQYF
TRBV5-1,CASSMTLAAPWNEQFF
TRBV6-5,CASSLTGTNEKLFF
TRBV15,CATRKGGRSGANVLTF
TRBV18,CASSPPGHSNQPQHF
TRBV7-4,CASSLVASGTSNTGELFF
TRBV7-2,CASSFGQGTQYF
TRBV6-1,CATSPGLAGVEQYF
TRBV5-8,CASSLGQLRAYEQYF
TRBV5-1,CASSLGVDYEQYF
TRBV7-9,CASSLNGYEQYF
TRBV7-3,CASSLAPGANVLTF
TRBV10-3,CAIKLTSGISNEQFF
TRBV5-6,CASSRKQGFRGETQYF
TRBV4-3,CASSQARRVTFIEQFF
TRBV10-1,CASSTGTGDADTQYF
TRBV28,CASSSIPTGTYQPQHF
TRBV5-1,CASRRRPGQGNYEQYF
TRBV19,CASSIANRPRSYEQYF
TRBV7-9,CASSYIAGEQYF
TRBV18,CASSVFQGGNEQFF
TRBV25-1,CASSVTPAGEQFF
TRBV2,CASSHGRDRGIQAFF
TRBV6-6,CASSYRGANTGELFF
TRBV5-1,CASSLALAGSTTDTQYF
TRBV19,CASSSFQNYGYTF
TRBV19,CAVREPYGYTF
TRBV14,CASSPGLAVIQYF
TRBV7-2,CASSLTGMGYEQYF
TRBV6-1,CASRETGFDTEAFF
TRBV19,CASSIPLAGVYEQYF
TRBV19,CASRERQGQGYTF
TRBV5-5,CASSRVGLNQPQHF
TRBV9,CASSVVASGYNEQFF
TRBV27,CASRTGNTEAFF
TRBV28,CASSLAGGGYGYTF
TRBV28,CASSLNSGMARDTQYF
TRBV30,CAWSAARDSGLFF
TRBV5-1,CASSLSSAATYEQYF
TRBV27,CAIEIRGNQPQHF
TRBV5-1,CASSSAAGPGELFF
TRBV7-9,CAVEGAGELFF